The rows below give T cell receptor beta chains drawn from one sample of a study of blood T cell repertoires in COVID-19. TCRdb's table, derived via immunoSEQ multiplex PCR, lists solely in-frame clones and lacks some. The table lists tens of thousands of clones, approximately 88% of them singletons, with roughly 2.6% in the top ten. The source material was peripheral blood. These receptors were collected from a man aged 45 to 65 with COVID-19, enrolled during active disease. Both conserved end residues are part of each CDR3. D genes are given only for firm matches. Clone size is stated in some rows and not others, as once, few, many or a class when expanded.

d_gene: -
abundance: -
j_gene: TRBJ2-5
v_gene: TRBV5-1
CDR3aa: CASRSDQETQYF
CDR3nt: TGCGCCAGCAGGAGTGACCAAGAGACCCAGTACTTC

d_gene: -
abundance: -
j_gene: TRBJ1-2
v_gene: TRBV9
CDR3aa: CASSVGRSNYGYTF
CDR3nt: TGTGCCAGCAGCGTTGGCAGGTCTAACTATGGCTACACCTTC

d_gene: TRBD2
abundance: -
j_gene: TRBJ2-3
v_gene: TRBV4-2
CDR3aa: CASSQAAGIITDTQYF
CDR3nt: TGTGCCAGCAGCCAAGCAGCGGGAATTATCACAGATACGCAGTATTTT

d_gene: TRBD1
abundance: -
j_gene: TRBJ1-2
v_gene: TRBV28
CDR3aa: CASSSPTGYYGYTF
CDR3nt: TGTGCCAGCAGTTCACCGACAGGGTACTATGGCTACACCTTC

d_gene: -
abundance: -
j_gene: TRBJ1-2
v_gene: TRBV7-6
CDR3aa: CASSSTPGGRGGGGYTF
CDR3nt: TGTGCCAGCAGCTCGACCCCGGGGGGTCGGGGCGGTGGGGGCTACACCTTC

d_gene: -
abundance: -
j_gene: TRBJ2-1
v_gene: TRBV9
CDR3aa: CASSVGSSSYNEQFF
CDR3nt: TGTGCCAGCAGCGTAGGGAGTAGCTCCTACAATGAGCAGTTCTTC

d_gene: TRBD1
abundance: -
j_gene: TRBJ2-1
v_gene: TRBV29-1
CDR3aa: CSVETGQGRDNEQFF
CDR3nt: TGCAGCGTGGAAACGGGACAGGGTAGGGACAATGAGCAGTTCTTC

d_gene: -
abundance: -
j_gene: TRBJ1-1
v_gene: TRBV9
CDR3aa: CASSALPGNTEAFF
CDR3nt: TGTGCCAGCAGTGCCCTACCGGGGAACACTGAAGCTTTCTTT

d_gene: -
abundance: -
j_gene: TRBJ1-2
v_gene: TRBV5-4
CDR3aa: CASSLDRERGYTF
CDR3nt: TGTGCCAGCAGCTTGGACAGGGAGCGTGGCTACACCTTC

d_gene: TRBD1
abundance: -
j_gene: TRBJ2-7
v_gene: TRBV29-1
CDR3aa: CSGGQGYYEQYF
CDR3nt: TGCAGCGGGGGACAGGGCTACTACGAGCAGTACTTC

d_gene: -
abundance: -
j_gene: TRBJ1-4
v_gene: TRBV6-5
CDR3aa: CASSYSWRGNEKLFF
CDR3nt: TGTGCCAGCAGTTACTCGTGGAGGGGTAATGAAAAACTGTTTTTT

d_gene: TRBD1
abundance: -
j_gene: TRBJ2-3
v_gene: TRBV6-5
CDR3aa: CASRLRQGVRDTQYF
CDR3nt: TGTGCCAGCAGACTAAGACAGGGAGTTAGGGATACGCAGTATTTT

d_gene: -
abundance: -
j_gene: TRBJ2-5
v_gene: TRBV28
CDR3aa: CASSVPDAGLGKTQYF
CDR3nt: TGTGCCAGCAGTGTTCCCGACGCGGGCTTGGGGAAGACCCAGTACTTC

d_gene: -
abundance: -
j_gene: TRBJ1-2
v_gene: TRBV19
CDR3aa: CASSDGGGRYGYTF
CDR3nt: TGTGCCAGTAGCGATGGCGGGGGGAGGTATGGCTACACCTTC

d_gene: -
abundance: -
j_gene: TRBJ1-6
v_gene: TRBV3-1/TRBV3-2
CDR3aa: CASSQGGPDRPSSYNSPLHF
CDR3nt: TGTGCCAGCAGCCAAGGGGGGCCCGACAGGCCGAGCTCCTATAATTCACCCCTCCACTTT

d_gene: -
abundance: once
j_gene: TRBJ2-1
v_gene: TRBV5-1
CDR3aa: CASRPRAEGSYNEQFF
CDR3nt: TGCGCCAGCAGGCCGCGGGCAGAAGGGTCCTACAATGAGCAGTTCTTC

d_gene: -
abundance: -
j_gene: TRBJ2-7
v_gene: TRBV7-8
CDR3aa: CASSLPRRWGDYEQYF
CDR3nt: TGTGCCAGCAGCTTACCCCGGAGGTGGGGAGACTACGAGCAGTACTTC

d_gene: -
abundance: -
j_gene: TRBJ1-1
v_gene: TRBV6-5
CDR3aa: CASSYRRANTEAFF
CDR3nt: TGTGCCAGCAGTTATCGCAGGGCTAACACTGAAGCTTTCTTT

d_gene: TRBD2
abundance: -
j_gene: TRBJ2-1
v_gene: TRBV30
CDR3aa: CAWSERGVLSSYNEQFF
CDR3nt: TGTGCCTGGAGTGAGCGGGGGGTCTTAAGCTCCTACAATGAGCAGTTCTTC

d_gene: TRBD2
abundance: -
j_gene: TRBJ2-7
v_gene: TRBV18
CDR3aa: CASSPGLAGSSSYEQYF
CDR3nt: TGTGCCAGCTCACCAGGACTAGCGGGGTCGAGCTCCTACGAGCAGTACTTC

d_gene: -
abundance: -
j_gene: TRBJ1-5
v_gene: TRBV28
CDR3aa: CASRTRTGGGVQPQHF
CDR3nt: TGTGCCAGCAGAACGCGAACGGGGGGGGGCGTGCAGCCCCAGCATTTT

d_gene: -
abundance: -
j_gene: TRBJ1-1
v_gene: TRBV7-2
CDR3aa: CASSLGGGALNTEAFF
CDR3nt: TGTGCCAGCAGCTTAGGTGGGGGGGCCTTGAACACTGAAGCTTTCTTT

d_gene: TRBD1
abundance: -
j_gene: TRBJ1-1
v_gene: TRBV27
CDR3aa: CASSSPGQGLDTEAFF
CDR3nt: TGTGCCAGCAGTTCCCCCGGACAGGGACTCGACACTGAAGCTTTCTTT

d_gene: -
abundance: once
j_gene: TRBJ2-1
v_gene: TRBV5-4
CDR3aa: CASSLGGRGNEQFF
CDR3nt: TGTGCCAGCAGCTTGGGCGGCCGCGGCAATGAGCAGTTCTTC

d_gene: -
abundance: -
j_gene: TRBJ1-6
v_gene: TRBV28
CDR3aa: CASRTLHNSPLHF
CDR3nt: TGTGCCAGCAGAACCTTACACAATTCACCCCTCCACTTT

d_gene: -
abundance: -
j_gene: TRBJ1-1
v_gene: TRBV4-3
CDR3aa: CASSQDRDTEAFF
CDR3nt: TGCGCCAGCAGCCAAGATCGAGACACTGAAGCTTTCTTT

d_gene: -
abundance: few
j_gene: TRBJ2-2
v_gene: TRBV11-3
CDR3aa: CASSFTITGELFF
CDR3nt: TGTGCCAGCAGCTTTACAATCACCGGGGAGCTGTTTTTT

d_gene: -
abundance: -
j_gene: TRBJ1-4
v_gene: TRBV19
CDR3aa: CASRTLRGMTTNEKLFF
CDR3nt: TGTGCCAGTAGGACCCTCCGGGGGATGACAACTAATGAAAAACTGTTTTTT

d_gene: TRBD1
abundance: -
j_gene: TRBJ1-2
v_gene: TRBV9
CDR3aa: CASSDRGMVGGYTF
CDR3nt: TGTGCCAGCAGCGACAGGGGGATGGTTGGTGGCTACACCTTC